These 4 T cell receptor beta chains were all obtained from the same sample, sequenced in a study of shared clonotypes between healthy human individuals. Clones were read by immunoSEQ multiplex PCR, and TCRdb kept only the in-frame ones, dropping some. The sample yields around 940,000 clones, approximately 80% seen once. The sample was memory CD4+ T cells sorted from blood. Subset reported: CD45RA-negative fraction. These receptors were obtained from a young man in good health.

The V gene is TRBV5-8, the J gene TRBJ1-5, with 9 bases fitting TRBD1. Germline trimming cut 4 bases from V and 5 bases from J; bases unmatched to any gene: 7. Germline V gene lookup returns CDR1 SGHTS and CDR2 YDEGEE. The length of the CDR3 is 15 residues. In nucleotides, the CDR3 is TGTGCCAGCAGCGTCGGGACAGGGAAAGATCAGCCCCAGCATTTT. Its protein product is CASSVGTGKDQPQHF.

This clone was counted a single time. This chain links TRBV28 with TRBJ2-7; 12 bases map to TRBD1. The CDR3 has 20 amino acids. The V segment lost 5 bases and the J segment 3 bases; nucleotides outside the gene matches: 20. The germline CDR1 and CDR2 sequences are MDHEN and SYDVKM. Here the CDR3 reads CASSATPGQGAYGNGYEQYF. CDR3 coding DNA: TGTGCCAGCAGTGCTACTCCGGGACAGGGGGCTTACGGGAATGGCTACGAGCAGTACTTC.

The chain has TRBV9 and TRBJ2-2; 10 bases are shared with TRBD1. Germline trimming cut 4 bases from V and 3 bases from J; bases unmatched to any gene: 6. Germline lookup yields CDR1 SGDLS and CDR2 YYNGEE. The length of the CDR3 is 16 residues. The CDR3 nucleotides read TGTGCCAGCAGCCCTCGGGACAGGGGCTACACCGGGGAGCTGTTTTTT. This translates into CASSPRDRGYTGELFF.

The genes are TRBV7-9 and TRBJ1-5; 10 bases map to TRBD1. This CDR3 has 19 residues. Germline trimming cut 2 bases from V and 2 bases from J; bases unmatched to any gene: 12. CDR1 and CDR2 from the germline V gene are SEHNR and FQNEAQ (reference sequence). The CDR3 nucleotides are TGTGCCAGCAGCTTAACGAGACAGGGGGCTAGGGAGGGCAATCAGCCCCAGCATTTT. This sequence encodes CASSLTRQGAREGNQPQHF. The full variable domain, in which reference TRBV7-9 and TRBJ1-5 provide the parts outside the CDR3, is DTGVSQNPRHKITKRGQNVTFRCDPISEHNRLYWYRQTLGQGPEFLTYFQNEAQLEKSRLLSDRFSAERPKGSFSTLEIQRTEQGDSAMYLCASSLTRQGAREGNQPQHFGDGTRLSIL.